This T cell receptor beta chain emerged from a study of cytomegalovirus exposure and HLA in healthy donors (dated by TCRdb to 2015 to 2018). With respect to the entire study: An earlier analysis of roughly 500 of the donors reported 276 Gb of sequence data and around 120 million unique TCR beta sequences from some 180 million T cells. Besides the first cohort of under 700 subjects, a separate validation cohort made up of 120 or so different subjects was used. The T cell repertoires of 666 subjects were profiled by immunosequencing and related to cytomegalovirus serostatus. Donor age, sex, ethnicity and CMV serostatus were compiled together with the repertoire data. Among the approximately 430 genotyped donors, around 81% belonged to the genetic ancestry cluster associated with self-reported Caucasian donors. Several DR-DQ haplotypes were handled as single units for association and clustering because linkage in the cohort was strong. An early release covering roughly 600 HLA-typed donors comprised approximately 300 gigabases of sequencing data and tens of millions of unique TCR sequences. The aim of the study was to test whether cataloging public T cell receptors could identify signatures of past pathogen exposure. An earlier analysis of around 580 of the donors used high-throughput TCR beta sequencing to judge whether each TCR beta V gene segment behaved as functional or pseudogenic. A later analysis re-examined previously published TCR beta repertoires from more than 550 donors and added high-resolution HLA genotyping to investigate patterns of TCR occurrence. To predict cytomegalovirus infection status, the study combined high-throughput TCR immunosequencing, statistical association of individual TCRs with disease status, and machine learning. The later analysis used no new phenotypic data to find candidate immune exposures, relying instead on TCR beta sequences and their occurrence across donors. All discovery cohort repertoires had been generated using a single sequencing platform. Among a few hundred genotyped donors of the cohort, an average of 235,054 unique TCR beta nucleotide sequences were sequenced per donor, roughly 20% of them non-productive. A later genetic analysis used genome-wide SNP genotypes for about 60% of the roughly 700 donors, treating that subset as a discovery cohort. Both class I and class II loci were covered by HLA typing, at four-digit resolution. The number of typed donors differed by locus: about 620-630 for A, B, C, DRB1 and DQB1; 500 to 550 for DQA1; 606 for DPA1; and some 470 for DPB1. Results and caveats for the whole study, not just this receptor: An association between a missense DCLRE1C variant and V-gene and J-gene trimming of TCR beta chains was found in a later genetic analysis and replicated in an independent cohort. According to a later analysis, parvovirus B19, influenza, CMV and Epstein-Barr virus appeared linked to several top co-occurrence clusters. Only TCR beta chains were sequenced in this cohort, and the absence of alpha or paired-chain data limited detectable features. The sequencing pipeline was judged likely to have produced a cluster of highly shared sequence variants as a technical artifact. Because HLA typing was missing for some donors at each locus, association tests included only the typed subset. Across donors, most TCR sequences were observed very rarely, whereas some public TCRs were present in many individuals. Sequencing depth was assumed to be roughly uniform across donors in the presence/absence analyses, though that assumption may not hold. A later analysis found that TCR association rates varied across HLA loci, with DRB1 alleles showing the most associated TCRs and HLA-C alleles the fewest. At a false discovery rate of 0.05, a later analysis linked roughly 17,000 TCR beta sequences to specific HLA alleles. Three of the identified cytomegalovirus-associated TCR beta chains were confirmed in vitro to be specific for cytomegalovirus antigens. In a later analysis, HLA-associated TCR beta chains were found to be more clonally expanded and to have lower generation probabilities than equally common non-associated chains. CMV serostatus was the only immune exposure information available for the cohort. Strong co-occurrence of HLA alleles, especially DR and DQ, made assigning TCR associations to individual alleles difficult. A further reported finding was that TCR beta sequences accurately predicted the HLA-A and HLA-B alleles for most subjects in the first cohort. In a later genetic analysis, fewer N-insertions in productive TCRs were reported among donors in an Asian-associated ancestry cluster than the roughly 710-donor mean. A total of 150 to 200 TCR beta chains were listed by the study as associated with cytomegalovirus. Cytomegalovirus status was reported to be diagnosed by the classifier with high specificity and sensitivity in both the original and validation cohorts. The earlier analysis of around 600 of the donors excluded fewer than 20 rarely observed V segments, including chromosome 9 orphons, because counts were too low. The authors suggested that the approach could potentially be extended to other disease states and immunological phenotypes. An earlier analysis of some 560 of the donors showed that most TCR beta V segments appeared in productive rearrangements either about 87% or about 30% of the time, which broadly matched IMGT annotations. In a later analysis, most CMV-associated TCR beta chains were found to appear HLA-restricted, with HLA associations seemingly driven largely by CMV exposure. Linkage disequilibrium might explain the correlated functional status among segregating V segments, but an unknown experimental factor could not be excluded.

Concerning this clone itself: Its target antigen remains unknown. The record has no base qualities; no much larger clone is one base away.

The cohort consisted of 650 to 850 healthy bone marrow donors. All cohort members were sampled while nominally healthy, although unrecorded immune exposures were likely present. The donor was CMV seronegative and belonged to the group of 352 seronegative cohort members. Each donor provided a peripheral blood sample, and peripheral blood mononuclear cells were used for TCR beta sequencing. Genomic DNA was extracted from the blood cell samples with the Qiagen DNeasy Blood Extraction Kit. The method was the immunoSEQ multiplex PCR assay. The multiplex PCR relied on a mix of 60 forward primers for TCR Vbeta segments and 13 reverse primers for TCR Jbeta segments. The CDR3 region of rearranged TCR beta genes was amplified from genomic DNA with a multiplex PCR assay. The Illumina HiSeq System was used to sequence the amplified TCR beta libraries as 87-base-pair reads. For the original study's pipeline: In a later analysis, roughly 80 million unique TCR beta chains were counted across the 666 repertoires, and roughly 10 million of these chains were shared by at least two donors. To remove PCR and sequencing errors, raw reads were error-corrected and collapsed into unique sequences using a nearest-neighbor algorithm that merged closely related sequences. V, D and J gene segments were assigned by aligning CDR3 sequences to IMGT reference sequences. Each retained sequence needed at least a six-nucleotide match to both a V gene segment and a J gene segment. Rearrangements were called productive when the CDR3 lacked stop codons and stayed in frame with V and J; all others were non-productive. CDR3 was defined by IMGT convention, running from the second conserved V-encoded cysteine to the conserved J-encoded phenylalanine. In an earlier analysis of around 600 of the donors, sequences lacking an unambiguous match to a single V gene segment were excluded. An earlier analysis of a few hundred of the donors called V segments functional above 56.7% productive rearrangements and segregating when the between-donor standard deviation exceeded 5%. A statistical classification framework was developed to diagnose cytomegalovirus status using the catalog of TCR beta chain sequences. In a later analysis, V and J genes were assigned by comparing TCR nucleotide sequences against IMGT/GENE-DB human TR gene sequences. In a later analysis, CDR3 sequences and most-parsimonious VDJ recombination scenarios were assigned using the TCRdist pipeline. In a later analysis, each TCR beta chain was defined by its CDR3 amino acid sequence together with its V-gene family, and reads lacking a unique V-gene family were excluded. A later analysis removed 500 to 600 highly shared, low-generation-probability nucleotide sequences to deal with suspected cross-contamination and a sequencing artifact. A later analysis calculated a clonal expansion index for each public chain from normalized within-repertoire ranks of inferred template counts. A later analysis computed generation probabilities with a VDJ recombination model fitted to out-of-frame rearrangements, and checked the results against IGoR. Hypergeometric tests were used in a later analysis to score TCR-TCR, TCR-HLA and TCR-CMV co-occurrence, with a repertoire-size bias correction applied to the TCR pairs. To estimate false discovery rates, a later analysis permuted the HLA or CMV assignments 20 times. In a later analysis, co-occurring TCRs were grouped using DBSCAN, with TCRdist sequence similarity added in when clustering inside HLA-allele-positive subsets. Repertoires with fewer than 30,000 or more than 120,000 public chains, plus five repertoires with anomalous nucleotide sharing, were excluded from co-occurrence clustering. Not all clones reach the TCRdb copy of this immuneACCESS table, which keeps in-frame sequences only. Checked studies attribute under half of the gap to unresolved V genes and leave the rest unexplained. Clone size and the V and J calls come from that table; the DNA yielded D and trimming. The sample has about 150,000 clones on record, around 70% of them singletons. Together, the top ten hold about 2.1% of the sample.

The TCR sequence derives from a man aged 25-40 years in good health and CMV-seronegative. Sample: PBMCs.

The DNA reads as follows: TGTGCCAGCAGTTACGGGGAGGCCGGGGAGCTGTTTTTT. This is translated as CASSYGEAGELFF. This chain is built from TRBV6-6 and TRBJ2-2; 6 matching bases give a weak D call of TRBD2. The CDR3, from cysteine to phenylalanine, totals 13 residues. The sequence is cut down to CDR3 DNA, 39 bases in frame from base 1. A distance of 7 bases separates the germline ends of V and J, which lose 2 bases and 6 bases respectively. CDR1 MNHNY and CDR2 SVGAGI are derived from the germline V gene (reference sequence).